This T cell receptor (beta chain) was identified in a study of CD8+ T cells in alopecia areata. Study details: Oral tofacitinib, 5 to 10 mg twice daily, was given in an open-label trial.

Study-wide findings and caveats: Amid tofacitinib therapy, many expanded lesional clones stayed present in scalp and blood. Among the top 100, expanded CD8+ clones, as well as scalp clonality, were significantly decreased by tofacitinib. Alopecia totalis/universalis scalp especially showed more expanded CD8+ clones than normal scalp.

After isolation, RNA underwent reverse transcription to generate cDNA as the sequencing template. Libraries were prepared by immunoSEQ multiplex PCR; TCRdb keeps only in-frame clonotypes and omits some of them. The table shows approximately 210,000 clones, with 60% to 70% occurring only once. Germline CDR1 is LNHDA and CDR2 is SQIVND (reference sequence). Trimming stripped 2 bases from V and 4 bases from J, with 9 bases between. The CDR3 extends over 15 amino acids. Comments on this clone: Its antigen is unknown.

As to treatment: oral pan-JAK inhibitor, 5-10 mg twice daily. This sequence joins TRBV19 and TRBJ2-6; D is unresolved. This sample comprised CD4+ T cells sorted from blood, obtained at week 4, from a patient treated with tofacitinib. The sequence was collected from a human donor with alopecia areata. CDR3 region: CASSIQVSGANVLTF. The DNA for the CDR3 is TGTGCCAGTAGTATACAGGTTTCCGGGGCCAACGTCCTGACTTTC.